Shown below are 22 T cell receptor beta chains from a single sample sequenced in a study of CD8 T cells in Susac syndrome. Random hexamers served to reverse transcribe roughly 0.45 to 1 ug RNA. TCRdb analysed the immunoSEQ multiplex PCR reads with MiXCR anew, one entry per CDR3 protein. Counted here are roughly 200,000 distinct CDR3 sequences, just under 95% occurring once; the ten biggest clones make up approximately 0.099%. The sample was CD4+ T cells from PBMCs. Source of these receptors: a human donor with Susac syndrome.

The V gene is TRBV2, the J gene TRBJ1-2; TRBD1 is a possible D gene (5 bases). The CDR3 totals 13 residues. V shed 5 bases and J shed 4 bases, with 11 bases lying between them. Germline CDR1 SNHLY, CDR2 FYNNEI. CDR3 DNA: TGTGCCAGCAGTCGGGACGGGGGCTATGGCTACACCTTC. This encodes CASSRDGGYGYTF.

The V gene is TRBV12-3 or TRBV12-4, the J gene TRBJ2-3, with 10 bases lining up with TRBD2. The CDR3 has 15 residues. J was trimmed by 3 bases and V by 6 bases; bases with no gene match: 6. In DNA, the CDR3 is TGTGCCAGCAGCTCCGGACTAGCGGTTACAGATACGCAGTATTTT. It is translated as CASSSGLAVTDTQYF.

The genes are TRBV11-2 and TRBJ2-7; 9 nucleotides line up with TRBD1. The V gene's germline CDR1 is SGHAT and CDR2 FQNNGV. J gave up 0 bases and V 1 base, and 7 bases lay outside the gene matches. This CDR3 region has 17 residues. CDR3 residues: CASSLVGSGQGSYEQYF. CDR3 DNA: TGTGCCAGCAGCTTAGTAGGGTCGGGACAGGGCTCCTACGAGCAGTACTTC.

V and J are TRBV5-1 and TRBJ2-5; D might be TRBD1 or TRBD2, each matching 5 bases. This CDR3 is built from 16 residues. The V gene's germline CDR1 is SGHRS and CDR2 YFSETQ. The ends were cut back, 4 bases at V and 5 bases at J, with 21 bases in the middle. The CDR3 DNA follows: TGCGCCAGCAGCGCGCCGGGACGCCCACGAGGGGAGACCCAGTACTTC. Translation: CASSAPGRPRGETQYF.

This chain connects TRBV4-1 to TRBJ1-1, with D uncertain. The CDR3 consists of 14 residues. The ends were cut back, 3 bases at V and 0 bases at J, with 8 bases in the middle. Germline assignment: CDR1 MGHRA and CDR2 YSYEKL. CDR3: CASSHVAVNTEAFF. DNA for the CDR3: TGCGCCAGCAGCCATGTCGCAGTGAACACTGAAGCTTTCTTT.

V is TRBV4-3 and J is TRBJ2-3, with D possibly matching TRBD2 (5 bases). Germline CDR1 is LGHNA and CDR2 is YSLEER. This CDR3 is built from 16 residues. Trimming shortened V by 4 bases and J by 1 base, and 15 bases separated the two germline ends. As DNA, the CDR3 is TGCGCCAGCAGCCCGAGAACTAGTGTCGGCACAGATACGCAGTATTTT. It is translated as CASSPRTSVGTDTQYF.

CDR3 sequence (DNA): TGTGCCAGCAGTGAAGGTTTCCGGACAGATACGCAGTATTTT. As protein: CASSEGFRTDTQYF. The chain is built from TRBV6-1 and TRBJ2-3; D remains ambiguous. The V gene lost 1 base and the J gene lost 3 bases, with 8 bases spanning the gap. The germline CDR1 and CDR2 sequences are MNHNS and SASEGT. The CDR3 is 14 amino acids.

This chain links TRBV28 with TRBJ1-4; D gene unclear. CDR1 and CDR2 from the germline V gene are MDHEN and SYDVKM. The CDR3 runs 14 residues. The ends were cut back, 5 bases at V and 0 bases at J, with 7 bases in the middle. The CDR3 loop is CASSPTSTNEKLFF. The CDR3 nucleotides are TGTGCCAGCAGTCCGACATCAACTAATGAAAAACTGTTTTTT.

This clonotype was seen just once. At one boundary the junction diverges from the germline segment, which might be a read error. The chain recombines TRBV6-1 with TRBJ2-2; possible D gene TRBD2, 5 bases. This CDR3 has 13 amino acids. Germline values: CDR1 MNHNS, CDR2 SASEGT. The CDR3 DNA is TGTGCCAGCAGTTCGGGTTCAACCGGGAAGCTGTTTTTT. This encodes CASSSGSTGKLFF.

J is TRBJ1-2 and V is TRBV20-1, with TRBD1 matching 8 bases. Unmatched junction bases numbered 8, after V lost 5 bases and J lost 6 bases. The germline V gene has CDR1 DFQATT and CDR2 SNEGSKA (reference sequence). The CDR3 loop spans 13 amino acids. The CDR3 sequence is CSAANSRGHGYTF. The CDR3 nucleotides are TGCAGTGCTGCCAACTCCAGGGGGCATGGCTACACCTTC.

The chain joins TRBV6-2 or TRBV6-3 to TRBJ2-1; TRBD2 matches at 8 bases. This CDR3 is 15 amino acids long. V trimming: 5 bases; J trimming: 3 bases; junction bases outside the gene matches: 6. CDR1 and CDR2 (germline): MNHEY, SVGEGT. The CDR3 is CASSKTGTSYNEQFF. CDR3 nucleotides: TGTGCCAGCAGTAAAACCGGGACTAGCTACAATGAGCAGTTCTTC.

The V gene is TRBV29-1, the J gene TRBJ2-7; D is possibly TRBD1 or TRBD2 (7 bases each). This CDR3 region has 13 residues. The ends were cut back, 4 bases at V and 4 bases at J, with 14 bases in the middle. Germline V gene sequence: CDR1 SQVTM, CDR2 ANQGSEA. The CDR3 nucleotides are TGCAGCGTTGGGGCCCAGGGGGGGTACGAGCAGTACTTC. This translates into CSVGAQGGYEQYF.

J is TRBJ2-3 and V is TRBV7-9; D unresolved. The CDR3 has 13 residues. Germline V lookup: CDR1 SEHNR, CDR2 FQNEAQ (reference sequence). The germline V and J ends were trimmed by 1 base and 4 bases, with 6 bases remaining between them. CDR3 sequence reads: CASSLGYADTQYF. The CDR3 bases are TGTGCCAGCAGCTTAGGTTATGCAGATACGCAGTATTTT.

CDR3 sequence reads: CASSLGTVPYEQYF. The CDR3 DNA sequence: TGTGCCAGCAGCTTAGGGACAGTGCCCTACGAGCAGTACTTC. This chain links TRBV13 with TRBJ2-7; possible D gene TRBD1, 5 bases. V was pared by 0 bases and J by 2 bases, with 8 bases between. The CDR3 is 14 amino acids. CDR1 PRHDT and CDR2 FYEKMQ come from the germline V gene (reference sequence).

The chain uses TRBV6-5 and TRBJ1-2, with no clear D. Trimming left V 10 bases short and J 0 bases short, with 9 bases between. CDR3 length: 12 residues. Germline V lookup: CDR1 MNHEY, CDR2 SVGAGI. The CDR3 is CANHLANYGYTF. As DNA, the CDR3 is TGTGCCAATCACTTAGCTAACTATGGCTACACCTTC.

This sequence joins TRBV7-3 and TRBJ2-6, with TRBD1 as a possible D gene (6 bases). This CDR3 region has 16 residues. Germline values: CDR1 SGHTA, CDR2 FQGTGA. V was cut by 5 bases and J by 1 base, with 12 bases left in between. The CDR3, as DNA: TGTGCCAGCAGCCTGTTTACAGGGTCTGGGGCCAACGTCCTGACTTTC. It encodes CASSLFTGSGANVLTF.

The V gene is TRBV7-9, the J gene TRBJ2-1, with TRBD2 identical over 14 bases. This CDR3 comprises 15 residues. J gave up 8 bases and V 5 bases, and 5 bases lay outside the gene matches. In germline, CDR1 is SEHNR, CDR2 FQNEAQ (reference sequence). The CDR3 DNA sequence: TGTGCCAGCAGCCCGACTAGCGGGAGGGGTCATGAGCAGTTCTTC. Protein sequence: CASSPTSGRGHEQFF.

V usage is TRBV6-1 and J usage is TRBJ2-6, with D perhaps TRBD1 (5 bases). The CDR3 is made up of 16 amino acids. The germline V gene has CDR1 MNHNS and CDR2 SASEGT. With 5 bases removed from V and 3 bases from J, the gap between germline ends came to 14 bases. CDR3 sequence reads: CASSKTQGYGANVLTF. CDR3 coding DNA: TGTGCCAGCAGTAAAACCCAGGGTTATGGGGCCAACGTCCTGACTTTC.

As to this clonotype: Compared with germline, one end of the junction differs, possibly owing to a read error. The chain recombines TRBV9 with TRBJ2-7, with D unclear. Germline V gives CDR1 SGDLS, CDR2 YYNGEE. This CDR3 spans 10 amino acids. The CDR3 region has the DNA TGTACCAGTCAGCTCTACGAGCAGTACTTC. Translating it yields CTSQLYEQYF.

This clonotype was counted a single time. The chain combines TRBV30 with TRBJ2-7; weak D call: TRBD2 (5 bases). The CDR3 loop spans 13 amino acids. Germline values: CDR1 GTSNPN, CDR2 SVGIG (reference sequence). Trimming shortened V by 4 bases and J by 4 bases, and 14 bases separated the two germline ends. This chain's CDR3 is CAWTSPGIYEQYF. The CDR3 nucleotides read TGTGCCTGGACCTCTCCGGGAATTTACGAGCAGTACTTC.

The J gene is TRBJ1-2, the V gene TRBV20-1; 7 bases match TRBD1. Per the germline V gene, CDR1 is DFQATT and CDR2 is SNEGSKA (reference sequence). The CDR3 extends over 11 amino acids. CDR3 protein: CSPDRAYGYTF. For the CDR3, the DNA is TGCAGCCCTGACAGGGCCTATGGCTACACCTTC.

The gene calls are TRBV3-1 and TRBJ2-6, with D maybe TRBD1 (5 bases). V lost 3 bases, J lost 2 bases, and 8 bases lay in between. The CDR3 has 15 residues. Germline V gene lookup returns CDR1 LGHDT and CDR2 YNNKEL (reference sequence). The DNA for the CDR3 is TGTGCCAGCAGCCACAGGGTTGCTGGGGCCAACGTCCTGACTTTC. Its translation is CASSHRVAGANVLTF.